The present TCR beta chain was sequenced within a study of CD8+CD57+ T cells in acquired aplastic anemia. Profiling that covered TCR beta VDJ and CDR3 relied on genomic DNA as its template. TCRdb called the reads again in MiXCR, with one record for every CDR3 protein. The table records 150,000 to 200,000 distinct CDR3 sequences, 40% to 55% of them present only once. By flow cytometry, patients selected for sequencing had shown an expansion of CD8+CD57+ cells. V gave up 2 bases and J gave up 1 base; unmatched junction bases: 6. This CDR3 region has 17 residues. CDR1 is KGHDR and CDR2 is SFDVKD in the germline V gene.

The V and J genes are TRBV24-1 and TRBJ1-5; 8 bases line up with TRBD1. The origin of this receptor is a human donor with aplastic anemia. What was sequenced was sorted CD4+, CD8+, or CD8+CD57+ T cells (not recorded which) from PBMCs. The CDR3 bases are TGTGCCACCAGTGATTCTGGACAGGGTGGGAGCAATCAGCCCCAGCATTTT. This sequence encodes CATSDSGQGGSNQPQHF.